Here is one T cell receptor beta chain with its context. The antigen is undetermined. This sample stems from a study of beta chain features in type 1 diabetes. Study outcomes and limitations: Among all four CD4+ subsets, Type 1 diabetes patients had TCRB CDR3s that were moderately but significantly shorter.

The CDR3 covers 14 residues. Germline trimming cut 5 bases from V and 7 bases from J; bases unmatched to any gene: 7. The germline gives CDR1 SGHVS, CDR2 FQNEAQ. CD45RO/CCR7/CD25/CD127/CD95/CD27 staining was used to isolate CD4+ naive, central memory, regulatory and stem cell-like memory cells by sorting. As every portion of the isolated RNA was reverse transcribed, the sequencing read expressed TCRB transcripts. Here immunoSEQ multiplex PCR was the method, and the copy in TCRdb shows in-frame clones only, minus some. The sample lists some 150,000 clones, approximately 10% seen once, with around 0.64% in the top ten.

The sample consisted of central memory CD4+ T cells from blood. The chain carries TRBV7-8 and TRBJ2-4; 8 bases agree with TRBD2. The clonotype was recovered from a woman aged 25 to 39 with type 1 diabetes. CDR3 in amino acids: CASSPTSGVNIQYF. CDR3 sequence (DNA): TGTGCCAGCAGCCCAACTAGCGGAGTGAACATTCAGTACTTC.